Described below is a single T cell receptor beta chain sequence and its context. As handled by the study authors: The authors estimated nucleated cell counts from reference gene primer amplification. Sequencing was performed with immunoSEQ multiplex PCR; in TCRdb, only in-frame clones are kept and a portion is missing. That table is the source of V, J and clone size, and D and trimming were worked out from the DNA. The sample gives 250,000 to 350,000 clones, roughly 90% of which show up once; about 12% is in the top ten. The CDR3 totals 16 residues. The ends were cut back, 4 bases at V and 3 bases at J, with 16 bases in the middle. Germline CDR1 SGHTS, CDR2 YDEGEE. The entry originates in a study of blood T cell repertoires in COVID-19.

The clonotype comes from a woman aged 60-75 years with acute or convalescent COVID-19. This chain connects TRBV5-8 to TRBJ1-4; D perhaps matches TRBD1 (5 bases). Sequenced sample: peripheral blood. The CDR3 DNA reads TGTGCCAGCAGCCGTTCCCTGACAGACCCTAATGAAAAACTGTTTTTT. This codes for CASSRSLTDPNEKLFF.